This TCR beta chain appears in the sequencing data of a study of CXCR3-negative and CXCR3-positive naive CD8 T cells. Study-level points and caveats: Compared with CXCR3-negative naive cells, CXCR3-positive naive cells showed more hydrophobic TRB CDR3s.

Through 5' RACE with UMI labels, the TRB cDNA libraries were prepared. One entry per CDR3 protein, without DNA, is what TCRdb gives after re-calling the 5' RACE reads. This repertoire comprises over 95,000 distinct CDR3 sequences; its ten largest clones make up roughly 0.35%. CDR3 length: 15 amino acids. Germline assignment: CDR1 MDHEN and CDR2 SYDVKM. In regard to this clonotype: The antigen remains unidentified.

Naive CD8+ T cells carried a CD45RO-CCR7+CD27+CD95- phenotype. The sequenced sample consisted of naive CXCR3+ CD8+ T cells from blood. Noted subset: CD45RO-CCR7+CD27+CD95- naive CD8+ T cells expressing CXCR3 (TNR3+). This TCR was sampled from a human donor in good health. Some clones in this sample may be carry-over from other donors' samples. The rearrangement uses TRBV28 and TRBJ2-7; TCRdb names TRBD2, which stays unverified in the absence of DNA. CDR3 region: CASSAPGLRSYEQYF.